A selection of T cell receptor beta chains follows, all from one sample in a study of shared clonotypes between healthy human individuals. Produced via immunoSEQ multiplex PCR; TCRdb's table is partial and in-frame only. Of approximately 1,500,000 clones in the sample, 95% to 99% were seen once. The sample taken for sequencing was naive CD4+ T cells sorted from blood. Source of these receptors: a man aged 25 to 40 in good health. Each CDR3 is given with its conserved first and last residue. A D gene is named only where the DNA matches it firmly. The listing skips clone size in some rows; elsewhere it reads once, few, many or a size class.

clone_size j_call v_call d_call cdr3_aa cdr3_nt
NA TRBJ2-1 TRBV11-2 TRBD2 CASSLGLAAYNEQFF TGTGCCAGCAGCTTAGGGCTAGCGGCCTACAATGAGCAGTTCTTC
once TRBJ1-2 TRBV4-3 NA CASSQEIGGDGYTF TGCGCCAGCAGCCAAGAGATAGGAGGGGATGGCTACACCTTC
NA TRBJ2-1 TRBV11-2 TRBD2 CASSMEPSGHNEQFF TGTGCCAGCAGCATGGAGCCTAGCGGACACAATGAGCAGTTCTTC
NA TRBJ2-7 TRBV19 TRBD1 CATSHRGSEQYF TGTGCCACCAGTCACAGGGGAAGCGAGCAGTACTTC
NA TRBJ2-3 TRBV7-9 NA CASSLGVLTDTQYF TGTGCCAGCAGCTTGGGAGTCCTCACAGATACGCAGTATTTT
NA TRBJ2-7 TRBV10-3 NA CAISDKVEQYF TGTGCCATCAGTGATAAAGTCGAGCAGTACTTC
NA TRBJ1-5 TRBV28 NA CASSPPHSNQPQHF TGTGCCAGCAGCCCGCCACATAGCAATCAGCCCCAGCATTTT
NA TRBJ2-1 TRBV5-1 TRBD2 CASSYSGNEQFF TGCGCCAGCAGCTATAGCGGGAATGAGCAGTTCTTC
NA TRBJ2-1 TRBV9 TRBD2 CASSVGGSGIHEQFF TGTGCCAGCAGCGTAGGAGGTAGCGGGATCCATGAGCAGTTCTTC
NA TRBJ2-5 TRBV30 NA CAWSVRGRAKSETQYF TGTGCCTGGAGTGTTAGGGGGAGGGCAAAGTCAGAGACCCAGTACTTC
NA TRBJ1-2 TRBV5-4 NA CASSSDRYSYGYTF TGTGCCAGCAGCTCAGACAGGTACAGCTATGGCTACACCTTC
NA TRBJ2-3 TRBV7-8 NA CASSFVDTQYF TGTGCCAGCAGCTTCGTGGATACGCAGTATTTT
NA TRBJ1-1 TRBV2 NA CASSQGEGAFF TGTGCCAGCAGCCAGGGAGAAGGAGCTTTCTTT
NA TRBJ2-2 TRBV7-2 NA CASSPYRPTGELFF TGTGCCAGCAGCCCCTATCGCCCCACCGGGGAGCTGTTTTTT
NA TRBJ2-2 TRBV7-3 TRBD1 CASSLKAGGTGELFF TGTGCCAGCAGCTTAAAAGCAGGGGGCACCGGGGAGCTGTTTTTT
NA TRBJ2-1 TRBV6-1 NA CASSEWGGPNNEQFF TGTGCCAGCAGTGAATGGGGGGGGCCGAACAATGAGCAGTTCTTC
NA TRBJ1-3 TRBV11-3 NA CASSLRGDSNTIYF TGTGCCAGCAGCTTACGGGGTGATAGCAACACCATATATTTT
once TRBJ2-3 TRBV9 NA CASSDGTSTDTQYF TGTGCCAGTTCCGACGGTACTAGCACAGATACGCAGTATTTT
NA TRBJ1-2 TRBV15 NA CATSRATDWGAQGYTF TGTGCCACCAGCAGAGCCACAGATTGGGGGGCGCAGGGCTACACCTTC
NA TRBJ2-2 TRBV19 NA CASRAGTLNTGELFF TGTGCCAGCAGAGCCGGGACATTGAACACCGGGGAGCTGTTTTTT
NA TRBJ2-7 TRBV4-1 NA CASSQVPLARGPASSGF TGCGCCAGCAGCCAAGTTCCCTTAGCCCGTGGGCCAGCATCCTCGGGCTTC
once TRBJ2-1 TRBV11-2 NA CASSLDPQGDNEQFF TGTGCCAGCAGCTTAGATCCGCAGGGAGACAATGAGCAGTTCTTC
NA TRBJ2-7 TRBV5-1 NA CASSLDGDREQYF TGCGCCAGCAGCTTGGATGGGGATCGGGAGCAGTACTTC
NA TRBJ2-7 TRBV7-9 NA CASSSRTVPEQYF TGTGCCAGCAGCTCGAGGACAGTACCCGAGCAGTACTTC
NA TRBJ1-1 TRBV5-1 NA CASSLGPDTEAFF TGCGCCAGCAGCCTGGGACCCGACACTGAAGCTTTCTTT
once TRBJ2-6 TRBV7-3 NA CASRTSGANVLTF TGTGCCAGCAGAACCTCTGGGGCCAACGTCCTGACTTTC
NA TRBJ2-3 TRBV28 TRBD2 CASSLFSGSGDTQYF TGTGCCAGCAGTTTGTTTAGCGGGAGTGGAGATACGCAGTATTTT
NA TRBJ2-3 TRBV30 NA CAWSVRASSNTQYF TGTGCCTGGAGTGTAAGGGCCTCCAGTAATACGCAGTATTTT
NA TRBJ2-7 TRBV7-9 NA CASSLPPEGSAPLTYEQYF TGTGCCAGCAGCTTACCCCCTGAAGGCTCCGCCCCTCTTACCTACGAGCAGTACTTC